Below, one T cell receptor (beta chain) is given with its context. Germline V gene sequence: CDR1 SGHRS, CDR2 YFSETQ. The CDR3 is made up of 12 amino acids. V shed 2 bases and J shed 9 bases, with 12 bases lying between them. Cohort placement rested on clinical history that participants reported themselves. What the recovered Cohort 3 donors had was two negative PCRs, clearance, or symptom resolution. These data belong to a study of blood T cell repertoires in COVID-19. Study-level background: T cells, B-cell-depleted T cells, or PBMCs provided the cDNA or gDNA that served as material.

The repertoire was sequenced with immunoSEQ multiplex PCR; TCRdb's copy has only in-frame clones and lacks some. The data hold almost 500,000 clones, with about nine tenths observed a single time. This TCR was sampled from an older woman who had recovered from COVID-19. Sequencing was carried out using PBMCs or T cells enriched from blood (not recorded which). The gene calls are TRBV5-1 and TRBJ2-7; tentative D call: TRBD2 (6 bases). This CDR3 reads CASSFGGVGQYF. DNA for the CDR3: TGCGCCAGCAGCTTTGGCGGGGTAGGGCAGTACTTC.